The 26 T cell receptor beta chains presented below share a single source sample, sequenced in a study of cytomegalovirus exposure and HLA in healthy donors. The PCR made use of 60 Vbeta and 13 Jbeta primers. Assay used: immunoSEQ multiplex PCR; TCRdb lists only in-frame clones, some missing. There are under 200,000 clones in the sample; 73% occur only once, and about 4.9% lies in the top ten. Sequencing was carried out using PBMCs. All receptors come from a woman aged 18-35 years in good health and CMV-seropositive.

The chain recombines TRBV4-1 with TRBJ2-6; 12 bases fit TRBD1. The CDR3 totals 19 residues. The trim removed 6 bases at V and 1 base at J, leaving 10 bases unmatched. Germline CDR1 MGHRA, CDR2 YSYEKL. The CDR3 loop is CASSTGTGGLGSGANVLTF. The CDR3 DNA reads TGCGCCAGCAGTACCGGGACAGGGGGCTTAGGGTCTGGGGCCAACGTCCTGACTTTC.

The CDR3 nucleotides are TGTGCCAGTAGTACCGCCTCGGGGGGGCGCGTCTATGGCTACACCTTC. It is translated as CASSTASGGRVYGYTF. The chain joins TRBV19 to TRBJ1-2, with D maybe TRBD1 (6 bases). The CDR3 runs 16 residues. Germline loops: CDR1 LNHDA, CDR2 SQIVND (reference sequence). The ends were cut back, 4 bases at V and 4 bases at J, with 19 bases in the middle.

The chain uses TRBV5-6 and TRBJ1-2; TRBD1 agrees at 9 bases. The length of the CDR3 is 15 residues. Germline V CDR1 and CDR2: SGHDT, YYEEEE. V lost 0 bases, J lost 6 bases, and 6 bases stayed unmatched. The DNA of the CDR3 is TGTGCCAGCAGCTTGGTGGGACAGGGCCTGAATGGCTACACCTTC. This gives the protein CASSLVGQGLNGYTF.

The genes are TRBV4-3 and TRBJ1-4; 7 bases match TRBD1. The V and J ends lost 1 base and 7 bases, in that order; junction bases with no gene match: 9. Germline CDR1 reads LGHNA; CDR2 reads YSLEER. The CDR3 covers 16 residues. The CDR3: CASSQGRRGQSEKLFF. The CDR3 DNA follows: TGCGCCAGCAGCCAAGGTAGGAGGGGGCAAAGTGAAAAACTGTTTTTT.

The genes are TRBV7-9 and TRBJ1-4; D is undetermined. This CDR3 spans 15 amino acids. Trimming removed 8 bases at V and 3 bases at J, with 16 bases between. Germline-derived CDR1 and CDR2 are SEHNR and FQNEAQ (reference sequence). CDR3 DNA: TGTGCCAGCGGCCAGGCGGGCGGTGCTAATGAAAAACTGTTTTTT. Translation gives CASGQAGGANEKLFF.

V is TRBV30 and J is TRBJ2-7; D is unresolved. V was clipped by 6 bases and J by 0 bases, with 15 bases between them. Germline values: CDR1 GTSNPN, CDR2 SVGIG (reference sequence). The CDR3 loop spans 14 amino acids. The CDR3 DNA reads TGTGCCTGCCCGAATGAAAAAGCCTCCTACGAGCAGTACTTC. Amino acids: CACPNEKASYEQYF.

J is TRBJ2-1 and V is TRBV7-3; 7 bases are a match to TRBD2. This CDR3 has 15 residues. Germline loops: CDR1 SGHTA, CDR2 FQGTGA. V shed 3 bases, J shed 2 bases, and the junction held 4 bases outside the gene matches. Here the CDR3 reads CASSLGGGPYNEQFF. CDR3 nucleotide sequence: TGTGCCAGCAGCTTGGGCGGGGGACCCTACAATGAGCAGTTCTTC. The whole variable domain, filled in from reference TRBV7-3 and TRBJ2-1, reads GAGVSQTPSNKVTEKGKYVELRCDPISGHTALYWYRQSLGQGPEFLIYFQGTGAADDSGLPNDRFFAVRPEGSVSTLKIQRTERGDSAVYLCASSLGGGPYNEQFFGPGTRLTVL.

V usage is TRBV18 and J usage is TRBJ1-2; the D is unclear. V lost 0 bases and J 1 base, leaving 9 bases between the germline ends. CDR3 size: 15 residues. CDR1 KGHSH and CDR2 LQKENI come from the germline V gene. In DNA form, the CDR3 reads TGTGCCAGCTCACCACCTCCCCCGGTTAACTATGGCTACACCTTC. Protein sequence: CASSPPPPVNYGYTF. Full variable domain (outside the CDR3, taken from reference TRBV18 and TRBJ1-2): NAGVMQNPRHLVRRRGQEARLRCSPMKGHSHVYWYRQLPEEGLKFMVYLQKENIIDESGMPKERFSAEFPKEGPSILRIQQVVRGDSAAYFCASSPPPPVNYGYTFGSGTRLTVV.

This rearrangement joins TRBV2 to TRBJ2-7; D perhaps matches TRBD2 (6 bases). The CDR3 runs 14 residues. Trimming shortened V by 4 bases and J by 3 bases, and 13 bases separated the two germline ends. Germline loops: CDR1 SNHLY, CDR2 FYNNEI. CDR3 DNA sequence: TGTGCCAGCAGTGTGATGCGGGAAGGCTACGAGCAGTACTTC. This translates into CASSVMREGYEQYF.

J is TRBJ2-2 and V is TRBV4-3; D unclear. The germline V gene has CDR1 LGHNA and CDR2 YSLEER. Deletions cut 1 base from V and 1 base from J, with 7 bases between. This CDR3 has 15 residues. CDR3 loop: CASSQVIGNTGELFF. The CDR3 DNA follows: TGCGCCAGCAGCCAAGTGATCGGGAACACCGGGGAGCTGTTTTTT.

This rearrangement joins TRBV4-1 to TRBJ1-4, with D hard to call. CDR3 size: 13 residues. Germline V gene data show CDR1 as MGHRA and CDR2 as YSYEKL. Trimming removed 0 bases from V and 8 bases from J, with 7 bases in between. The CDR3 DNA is TGCGCCAGCAGCCAAGATTTCAAAGAAAAACTGTTTTTT. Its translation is CASSQDFKEKLFF.

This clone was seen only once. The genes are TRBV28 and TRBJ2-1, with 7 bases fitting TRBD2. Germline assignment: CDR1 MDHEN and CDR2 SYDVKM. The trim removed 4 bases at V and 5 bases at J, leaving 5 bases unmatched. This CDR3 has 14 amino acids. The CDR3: CASSSAGTNNEQFF. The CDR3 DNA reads TGTGCCAGCAGTTCAGCGGGGACCAACAATGAGCAGTTCTTC.

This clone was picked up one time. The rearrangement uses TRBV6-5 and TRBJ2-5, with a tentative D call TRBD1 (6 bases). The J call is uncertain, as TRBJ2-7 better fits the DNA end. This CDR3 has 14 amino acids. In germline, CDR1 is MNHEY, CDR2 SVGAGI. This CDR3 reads CASSYQGSPYEQYF. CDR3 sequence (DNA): TGTGCCAGCAGTTATCAGGGGTCTCCCTACGAGCAGTACTTC.

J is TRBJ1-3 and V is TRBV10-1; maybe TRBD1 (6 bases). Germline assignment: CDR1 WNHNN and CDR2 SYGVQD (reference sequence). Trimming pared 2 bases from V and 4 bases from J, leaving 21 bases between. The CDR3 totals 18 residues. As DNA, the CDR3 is TGCGCCAGCAGTGAGCCCCTAACACAGGGTTTACGAGGAAACACCATATATTTT. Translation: CASSEPLTQGLRGNTIYF.

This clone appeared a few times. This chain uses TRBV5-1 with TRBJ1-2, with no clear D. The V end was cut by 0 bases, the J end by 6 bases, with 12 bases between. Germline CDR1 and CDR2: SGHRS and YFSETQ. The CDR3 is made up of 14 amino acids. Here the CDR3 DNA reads TGCGCCAGCAGCTTGGGACGGATCCTAGATGGCTACACCTTC. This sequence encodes CASSLGRILDGYTF.

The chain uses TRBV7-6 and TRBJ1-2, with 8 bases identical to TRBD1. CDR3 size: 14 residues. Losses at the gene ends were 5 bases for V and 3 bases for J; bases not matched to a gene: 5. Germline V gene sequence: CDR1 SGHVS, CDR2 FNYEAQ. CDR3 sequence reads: CASSPGQGDYGYTF. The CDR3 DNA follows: TGTGCCAGCAGCCCCGGACAGGGCGACTATGGCTACACCTTC.

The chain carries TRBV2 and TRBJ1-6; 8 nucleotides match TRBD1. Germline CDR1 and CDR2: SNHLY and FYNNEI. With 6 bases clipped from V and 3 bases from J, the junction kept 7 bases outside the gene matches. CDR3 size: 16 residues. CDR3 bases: TGTGCCAGCAGCGAAACCGGACAGGGCTATAATTCACCCCTCCACTTT. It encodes CASSETGQGYNSPLHF.

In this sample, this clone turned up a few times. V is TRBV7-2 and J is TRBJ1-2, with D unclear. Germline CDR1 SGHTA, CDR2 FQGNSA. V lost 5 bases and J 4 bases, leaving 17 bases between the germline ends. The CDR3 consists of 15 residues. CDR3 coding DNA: TGTGCCAGCAGCCAAGCTCAGGCTGGTGTCTATGGCTACACCTTC. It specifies CASSQAQAGVYGYTF.

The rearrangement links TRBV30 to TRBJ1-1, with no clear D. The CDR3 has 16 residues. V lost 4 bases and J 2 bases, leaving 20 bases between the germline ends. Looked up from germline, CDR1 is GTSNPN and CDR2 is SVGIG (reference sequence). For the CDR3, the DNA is TGTGCCTGGAATCTAATGGGTACGGGAATAAACACTGAAGCTTTCTTT. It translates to CAWNLMGTGINTEAFF.

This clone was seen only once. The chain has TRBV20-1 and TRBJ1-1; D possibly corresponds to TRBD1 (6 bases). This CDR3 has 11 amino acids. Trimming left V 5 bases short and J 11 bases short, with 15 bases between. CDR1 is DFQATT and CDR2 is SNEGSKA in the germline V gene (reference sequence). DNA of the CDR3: TGCAGTGCTTTTATAACAGGGACGGCTTTCTTT. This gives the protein CSAFITGTAFF.

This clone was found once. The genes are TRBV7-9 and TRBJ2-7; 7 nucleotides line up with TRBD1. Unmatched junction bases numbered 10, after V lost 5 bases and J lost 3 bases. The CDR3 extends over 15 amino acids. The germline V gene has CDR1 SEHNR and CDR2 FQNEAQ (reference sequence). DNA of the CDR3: TGTGCCAGCAGCGCCGTTGGACAGGATTACTACGAGCAGTACTTC. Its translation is CASSAVGQDYYEQYF.

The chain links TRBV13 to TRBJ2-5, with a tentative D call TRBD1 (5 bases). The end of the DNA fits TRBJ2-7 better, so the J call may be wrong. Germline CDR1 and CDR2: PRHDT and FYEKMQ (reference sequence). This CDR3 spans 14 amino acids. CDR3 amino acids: CASSTGVYSYEQYF. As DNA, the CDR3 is TGTGCCAGCAGCACAGGAGTGTACTCCTACGAGCAGTACTTC.

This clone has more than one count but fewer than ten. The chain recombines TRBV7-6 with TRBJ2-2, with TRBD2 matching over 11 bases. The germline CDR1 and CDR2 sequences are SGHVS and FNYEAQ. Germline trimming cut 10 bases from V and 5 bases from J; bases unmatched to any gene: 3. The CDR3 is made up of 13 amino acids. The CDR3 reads CATASGGTGELFF. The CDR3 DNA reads TGTGCCACCGCTAGCGGGGGGACCGGGGAGCTGTTTTTT.

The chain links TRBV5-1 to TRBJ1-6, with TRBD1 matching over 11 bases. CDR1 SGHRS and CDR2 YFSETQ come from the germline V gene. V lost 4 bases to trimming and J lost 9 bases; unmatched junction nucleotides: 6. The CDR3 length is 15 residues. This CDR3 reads CASSQGQGVGSPLHF. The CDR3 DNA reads TGCGCCAGCAGCCAGGGACAGGGGGTTGGTTCACCCCTCCACTTT.

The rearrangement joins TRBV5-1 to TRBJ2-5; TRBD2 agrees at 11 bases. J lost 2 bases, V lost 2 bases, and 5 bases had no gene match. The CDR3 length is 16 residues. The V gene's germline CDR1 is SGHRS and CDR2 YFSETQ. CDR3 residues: CASSLLAGGGQETQYF. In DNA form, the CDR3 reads TGCGCCAGCAGCTTATTAGCGGGGGGGGGTCAAGAGACCCAGTACTTC.

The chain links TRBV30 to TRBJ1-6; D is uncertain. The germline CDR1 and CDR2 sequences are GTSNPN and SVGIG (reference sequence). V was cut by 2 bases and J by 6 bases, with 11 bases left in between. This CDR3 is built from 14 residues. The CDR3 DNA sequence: TGTGCCTGGAGTCGAGGTGGATCTAATTCACCCCTCCACTTT. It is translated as CAWSRGGSNSPLHF. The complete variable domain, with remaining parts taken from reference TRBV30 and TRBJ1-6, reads SQTIHQWPATLVQPVGSPLSLECTVEGTSNPNLYWYRQAAGRGLQLLFYSVGIGQISSEVPQNLSASRPQDRQFILSSKKLLLSDSGFYLCAWSRGGSNSPLHFGNGTRLTVT.